What follows are 24 T cell receptor beta chains derived from one specimen sequenced in a study of vaccination effects on CD4 cells after COVID-19. Pools of viral peptides were used by the ViraFEST assay to expand antigen-specific CD4+ T cells ahead of sequencing. When ten to eleven days of culture had elapsed, CD4+ T cells were isolated. Sometime from March through December 2020, the person acquired a SARS-CoV-2 infection that PCR confirmed. Assay used: immunoSEQ multiplex PCR; TCRdb lists only in-frame clones, some missing. The table records 60,000 to 75,000 clones, around 70% of them present only once. No cognate antigen is known for these TCRs. The source was CD4+ T cells from PBMCs cultured with HIV peptides, collected before COVID-19 vaccination. The sample's subset: HIV-1 Nef peptide pool negative control/reference culture. Receptor source: a human donor who had a prior SARS-CoV-2 infection.

This clone was seen a single time. This rearrangement joins TRBV2 to TRBJ1-5; D is possibly TRBD1 (6 bases). The CDR3 extends over 13 amino acids. The germline V and J ends were trimmed by 8 bases and 7 bases, with 15 bases remaining between them. CDR1 is SNHLY, CDR2 FYNNEI, per germline. CDR3 sequence: CASGGGGDQPQHF. The CDR3, as DNA: TGTGCCAGCGGGGGGGGCGGGGACCAGCCCCAGCATTTT.

The sample holds a few counts of this clone. The CDR3 is CASSLQGRDSPLHF. Here the CDR3 DNA reads TGTGCCAGCAGCTTGCAGGGTCGGGATTCACCCCTCCACTTT. The J gene is TRBJ1-6, the V gene TRBV5-5; a possible D gene is TRBD1 (5 bases). V lost 1 base to trimming and J lost 8 bases, with 10 bases between them. CDR1 is SGHKS and CDR2 is YYEKEE in the germline V gene (reference sequence). The CDR3 has 14 amino acids.

V usage is TRBV5-1 and J usage is TRBJ1-6, with 7 bases identical to TRBD1. Germline V gene data show CDR1 as SGHRS and CDR2 as YFSETQ. V lost 5 bases and J lost 4; bases outside the gene matches: 6. The CDR3 runs 15 residues. The CDR3 region is CASRSGTDYNSPLHF. The CDR3, as DNA: TGCGCCAGCAGGTCCGGGACAGATTATAATTCACCCCTCCACTTT.

The chain couples TRBV5-1 to TRBJ2-5; 8 bases agree with TRBD2. CDR1 is SGHRS and CDR2 is YFSETQ in the germline V gene. V lost 0 bases, J lost 5 bases, and 0 bases stayed unmatched. CDR3 length equals 13 residues. The CDR3 DNA reads TGCGCCAGCAGCTTGGCGGGGGGGGAGACCCAGTACTTC. This sequence encodes CASSLAGGETQYF.

This clone was recorded only once. The V and J genes are TRBV20-1 and TRBJ1-1, with a weak D call TRBD1 (5 bases). The CDR3 length is 13 residues. V lost 3 bases and J lost 1, with 9 bases in between. The germline CDR1 and CDR2 sequences are DFQATT and SNEGSKA (reference sequence). As DNA, the CDR3 is TGCAGTGCTAGTAGCAGGGAGAACACTGAAGCTTTCTTT. Residues: CSASSRENTEAFF.

This chain's CDR3 is CASSQERACIPYEQYF. The CDR3 DNA is TGTGCCAGCAGCCAAGAGAGAGCCTGTATCCCCTACGAGCAGTACTTC. The rearrangement uses TRBV3-1 (or the pseudogene TRBV3-2) and TRBJ2-7; D gene ambiguous. In germline, CDR1 is LGHDT, CDR2 YNNKEL (reference sequence). The CDR3 has 16 residues. Between the trimmed V and J ends, which lost 0 bases and 2 bases, there was a span of 14 bases.

The V and J genes are TRBV5-6 and TRBJ1-5, with 9 bases that match TRBD1. The V and J ends lost 2 bases and 2 bases, in that order; junction bases with no gene match: 11. CDR1 and CDR2 (germline): SGHDT, YYEEEE. The CDR3 has 18 residues. CDR3 amino acids: CASSLGTGFEYGNQPQHF. DNA for the CDR3: TGTGCCAGCAGCTTAGGGACAGGGTTTGAATATGGCAATCAGCCCCAGCATTTT.

The V call is TRBV6-6, the J call TRBJ2-7, with D perhaps matching TRBD1 (6 bases). Germline-derived CDR1 and CDR2 are MNHNY and SVGAGI (reference sequence). This CDR3 spans 12 amino acids. CDR3 loop: CASAYRDYEQYF. The CDR3 coding sequence is TGTGCGAGCGCTTACAGGGACTACGAGCAGTACTTC.

The chain uses TRBV7-9 and TRBJ1-3; D remains unclear. The CDR3 spans 13 residues. Germline V gene lookup returns CDR1 SEHNR and CDR2 FQNEAQ (reference sequence). Trimming cost V 10 bases and J 2 bases, with 12 bases left between them. CDR3 amino acids: CATLTGPGNTIYF. CDR3 nucleotide sequence: TGTGCCACCCTAACCGGCCCTGGAAACACCATATATTTT. Combining the CDR3 with reference TRBV7-9 and TRBJ1-3 gives the whole variable domain DTGVSQNPRHKITKRGQNVTFRCDPISEHNRLYWYRQTLGQGPEFLTYFQNEAQLEKSRLLSDRFSAERPKGSFSTLEIQRTEQGDSAMYLCATLTGPGNTIYFGEGSWLTVV.

The chain couples TRBV4-2 to TRBJ2-1, with D perhaps matching TRBD2 (6 bases). Germline CDR1 reads LGHNA; CDR2 reads YNFKEQ. V dropped 5 bases and J dropped 5 bases, with 16 bases sitting between them. CDR3 size: 15 residues. CDR3 coding DNA: TGTGCCAGCAGCTGGTCCGGGACTGCCAACAATGAGCAGTTCTTC. As protein: CASSWSGTANNEQFF.

The chain carries TRBV7-2 and TRBJ2-7; D gene unclear. The ends were cut back, 4 bases at V and 1 base at J, with 14 bases in the middle. The CDR3 runs to 15 residues. Germline CDR1 and CDR2: SGHTA and FQGNSA. CDR3 in amino acids: CASSYIIDRSYEQYF. CDR3 sequence (DNA): TGTGCCAGCAGCTACATTATTGATCGATCCTACGAGCAGTACTTC. Full variable domain (rest looked up from reference TRBV7-2 and TRBJ2-7): GAGVSQSPSNKVTEKGKDVELRCDPISGHTALYWYRQSLGQGLEFLIYFQGNSAPDKSGLPSDRFSAERTGGSVSTLTIQRTQQEDSAVYLCASSYIIDRSYEQYFGPGTRLTVT.

J is TRBJ1-4 and V is TRBV30; maybe TRBD1 (6 bases). Deletions cut 0 bases from V and 7 bases from J, with 15 bases between. This CDR3 is built from 15 residues. Germline V lookup: CDR1 GTSNPN, CDR2 SVGIG (reference sequence). The CDR3 DNA reads as TGTGCCTGGAGTGTACCCGGGGGCGCGGGTGAAAAACTGTTTTTT. As protein: CAWSVPGGAGEKLFF.

The V call is TRBV15, the J call TRBJ1-4; D call uncertain. Germline V gives CDR1 LNHNV, CDR2 YYDKDF (reference sequence). The CDR3 contains 14 residues. Trimming removed 5 bases at V and 4 bases at J, with 11 bases between. In nucleotides, the CDR3 is TGTGCCACCAGCTACCGGGCGCTTAATGAAAAACTGTTTTTT. Encoded protein: CATSYRALNEKLFF.

V usage is TRBV7-9 and J usage is TRBJ2-5; the match to TRBD2 covers 13 bases. Per germline, CDR1 SEHNR and CDR2 FQNEAQ (reference sequence). The CDR3 covers 16 residues. J was trimmed by 5 bases and V by 5 bases; bases with no gene match: 8. The CDR3 coding sequence is TGTGCCAGCAGCAACGGGACTAGCGGGGAGAGGGAGACCCAGTACTTC. Amino acids: CASSNGTSGERETQYF. Drawing the rest from reference TRBV7-9 and TRBJ2-5, the complete variable domain is DTGVSQNPRHKITKRGQNVTFRCDPISEHNRLYWYRQTLGQGPEFLTYFQNEAQLEKSRLLSDRFSAERPKGSFSTLEIQRTEQGDSAMYLCASSNGTSGERETQYFGPGTRLLVL.

The chain employs TRBV14 and TRBJ1-2; D is possibly TRBD1 (5 bases). V was trimmed by 1 base and J by 5 bases, leaving 8 bases between them. This CDR3 has 13 amino acids. Looked up from germline, CDR1 is SGHDN and CDR2 is FVKESK. The CDR3 nucleotides are TGTGCCAGCAGCCAAGGACAGCAATATGGCTACACCTTC. This sequence encodes CASSQGQQYGYTF.

Concerning this clone itself: The missing conserved phenylalanine or tryptophan at the end of this CDR3 makes a read error likely. The limits of the CDR3 on the DNA are not certain, so only TCRdb's listed CDR3 is given. The V gene is TRBV23-1, the J gene TRBJ1-1; no check of the table's D call, TRBD1, against the DNA was made. TRBV23-1 is placed among ORFs of uncertain function. The CDR3 region is 13 residues in length, termini included. This chain's CDR3 is CASSQSWAGGWEL.

V and J are TRBV2 and TRBJ2-1; 8 bases line up with TRBD2. Germline V gives CDR1 SNHLY, CDR2 FYNNEI. The CDR3 covers 19 residues. J was trimmed by 8 bases and V by 3 bases; bases with no gene match: 21. The DNA for the CDR3 is TGTGCCAGCAGTGACCGACTCTTTCTCGGGGGGGGCCTGGAGGATGAGCAGTTCTTC. This sequence encodes CASSDRLFLGGGLEDEQFF.

The genes are TRBV19 and TRBJ2-1; 7 nucleotides match TRBD1. The CDR3 consists of 15 residues. Germline assignment: CDR1 LNHDA and CDR2 SQIVND (reference sequence). The V and J ends lost 6 bases and 3 bases, in that order; junction bases with no gene match: 8. The CDR3 DNA reads as TGTGCCAGTAGCGTACAGGGGTTAAACTACAATGAGCAGTTCTTC. Protein sequence: CASSVQGLNYNEQFF.

The rearrangement uses TRBV19 and TRBJ2-7; possibly TRBD2 for D (5 bases). The CDR3 is 15 amino acids. Germline V gene data show CDR1 as LNHDA and CDR2 as SQIVND (reference sequence). Trimming pared 5 bases from V and 3 bases from J, leaving 17 bases between. DNA of the CDR3: TGTGCCAGTAGTCTATTTAGTGGGGAGATCTACGAGCAGTACTTC. Translation: CASSLFSGEIYEQYF.

The rearrangement uses TRBV6-5 and TRBJ2-5, with D unclear. Germline CDR1 MNHEY, CDR2 SVGAGI. This CDR3 is built from 13 residues. The V and J ends lost 4 bases and 4 bases respectively, with 10 bases between them. In DNA, the CDR3 is TGTGCCAGCAGTTTAGGCGAAGGAGAGACCCAGTACTTC. Its translation: CASSLGEGETQYF.

The chain carries TRBV6-5 and TRBJ1-4, with D possibly TRBD1 on 6 matching bases. The CDR3 extends over 14 amino acids. Germline loops: CDR1 MNHEY, CDR2 SVGAGI. The germline V and J ends were trimmed by 2 bases and 10 bases, with 14 bases remaining between them. This CDR3 reads CASSYRGADGKLFF. Written as DNA, the CDR3 is TGTGCCAGCAGTTACCGGGGGGCAGACGGAAAACTGTTTTTT.

The CDR3: CASRQGRAYSNQPQHF. The CDR3 nucleotides are TGTGCCAGTAGGCAGGGAAGGGCATATAGCAATCAGCCCCAGCATTTT. The genes are TRBV19 and TRBJ1-5; maybe TRBD1 (5 bases). Germline V CDR1 and CDR2: LNHDA, SQIVND (reference sequence). The V and J ends lost 6 bases and 0 bases respectively, with 15 bases between them. CDR3 length: 16 residues.

The chain is built from TRBV7-8 and TRBJ1-4; TRBD1 is a possible D gene (6 bases). CDR1 and CDR2 (germline): SGHVS, FQNEAQ. The CDR3 is made up of 19 amino acids. The germline V and J ends were trimmed by 0 bases and 2 bases, with 19 bases remaining between them. The DNA for the CDR3 is TGTGCCAGCAGCTTAGCCGTTCGACAGGCAGCCTTCACTAATGAAAAACTGTTTTTT. This encodes CASSLAVRQAAFTNEKLFF.

This clone turned up a few times. J is TRBJ1-2 and V is TRBV30, with no clear D. CDR1 is GTSNPN and CDR2 is SVGIG in the germline V gene (reference sequence). CDR3 size: 15 residues. V lost 0 bases and J lost 8, with 19 bases in between. CDR3 sequence: CAWSVFSRSVGGYTF. The CDR3 nucleotides are TGTGCCTGGAGTGTATTCTCACGCTCCGTGGGGGGCTACACCTTC. Complete variable domain (other parts from reference TRBV30 and TRBJ1-2): SQTIHQWPATLVQPVGSPLSLECTVEGTSNPNLYWYRQAAGRGLQLLFYSVGIGQISSEVPQNLSASRPQDRQFILSSKKLLLSDSGFYLCAWSVFSRSVGGYTFGSGTRLTVV.